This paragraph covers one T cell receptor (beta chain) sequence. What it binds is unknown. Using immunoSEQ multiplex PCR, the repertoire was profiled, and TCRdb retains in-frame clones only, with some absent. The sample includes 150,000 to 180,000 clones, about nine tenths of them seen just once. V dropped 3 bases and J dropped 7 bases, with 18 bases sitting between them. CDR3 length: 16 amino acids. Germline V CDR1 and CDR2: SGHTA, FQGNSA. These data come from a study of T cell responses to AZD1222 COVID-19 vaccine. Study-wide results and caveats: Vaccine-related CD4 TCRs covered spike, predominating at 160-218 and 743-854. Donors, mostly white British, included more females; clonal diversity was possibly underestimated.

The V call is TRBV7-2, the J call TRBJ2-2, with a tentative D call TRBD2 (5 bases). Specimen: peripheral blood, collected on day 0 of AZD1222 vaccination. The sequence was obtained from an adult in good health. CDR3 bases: TGTGCCAGCAGCTTTCCCCCACTAGGAAAAGGCGGGGAGCTGTTTTTT. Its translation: CASSFPPLGKGGELFF.